The source of this T cell receptor (beta chain) is a study of T cell repertoires in cytomegalovirus infection. Whole-study context: Indications came from public TCR beta signatures; they pointed to CMV infection and to a matching HLA type. The study, taken as a whole, reports: The ex vivo response was dominated by HLA-C-restricted CMV-specific TCR beta clonotypes. Summed public TCR beta family frequency identified CMV carriers bearing the relevant HLA.

This clonotype was seen at least ten times. Its antigen is unidentified. In TCRdb, the reads were re-called with MiXCR into one record per CDR3 protein. This sample carries under 150,000 distinct CDR3 sequences, about 24% of them seen once, and the ten largest clones take around 32%. J lost 4 bases, V lost 5 bases, and 5 bases had no gene match. Germline values: CDR1 SGHTA, CDR2 FQGNSA. This CDR3 has 14 residues. The sequenced sample was PBMCs, sequenced either directly or after in vitro stimulation (not recorded which). The V call is TRBV7-2, the J call TRBJ2-7, with 10 bases identical to TRBD2. The TCR sequence derives from a human donor in good health (CMV status not recorded). Some clones in this sample may be carry-over from other donors' samples. This CDR3 is CASSLGLASYEQYF. DNA of the CDR3: TGTGCCAGCAGCCTGGGACTAGCGTCTTACGAGCAGTACTTC.